The rows below give T cell receptor beta chains drawn from one sample of a study of blood T cell repertoires in COVID-19. The data were produced by immunoSEQ multiplex PCR, yet TCRdb's version contains in-frame clones alone and is incomplete. The repertoire holds approximately 70,000 clones, with more than 65% as singletons. Sequencing was carried out using peripheral blood. The receptors derive from a woman aged 60-75 years with acute or convalescent COVID-19. Both conserved end residues are part of each CDR3. The D gene is left open where the match is weak. Size tells how often a clone was seen (once, few, many) or the class of an expanded clone, and some rows leave it out.

V gene	clone size	D gene	J gene	CDR3 protein	CDR3 DNA
TRBV3-1/TRBV3-2	.	.	TRBJ1-3	CASSPSGDGNTIYF	TGTGCCAGCAGCCCTTCAGGCGATGGAAACACCATATATTTT
TRBV3-1/TRBV3-2	.	TRBD1	TRBJ1-1	CASSLSHRGGNTEAFF	TGTGCCAGCAGCCTGAGTCACAGGGGCGGGAACACTGAAGCTTTCTTT
TRBV12-3/TRBV12-4	few	.	TRBJ1-2	CASSFQEDYGYTF	TGTGCCAGCAGTTTCCAGGAGGACTATGGCTACACCTTC
TRBV6-1	.	TRBD1	TRBJ1-5	CASSAMLPGTGGGQPQHF	TGTGCCAGCAGTGCCATGCTACCAGGGACAGGGGGCGGTCAGCCCCAGCATTTT
TRBV11-2	.	.	TRBJ1-1	CASSLVRGTKNTEAFF	TGTGCCAGCAGCTTAGTGAGAGGGACAAAGAACACTGAAGCTTTCTTT
TRBV5-5	.	.	TRBJ2-2	CASSPWTANTGELFF	TGTGCCAGCAGCCCGTGGACAGCGAACACCGGGGAGCTGTTTTTT
TRBV11-2	once	TRBD1	TRBJ1-2	CASSFTGGKGYTF	TGTGCCAGCAGCTTTACAGGGGGCAAGGGATACACCTTC
TRBV21-1	.	.	TRBJ2-3	CASSILPRDTQYF	TGTGCCAGCAGCATCCTGCCCCGGGATACGCAGTATTTT
TRBV30	.	.	TRBJ1-1	CAWELGGTEAFF	TGTGCCTGGGAGTTGGGGGGCACTGAAGCTTTCTTT
TRBV5-4	few	.	TRBJ1-3	CASSSDPTGASGNTIYF	TGTGCCAGCAGCTCCGACCCTACAGGAGCCTCTGGAAACACCATATATTTT
TRBV4-1	.	.	TRBJ2-7	CASSQDPKGQLSYEQYF	TGCGCCAGCAGCCAAGATCCGAAGGGGCAACTCTCCTACGAGCAGTACTTC
TRBV19	.	.	TRBJ1-6	CASSIRGNSPLHF	TGTGCCAGTAGTATAAGGGGGAATTCACCCCTCCACTTT
TRBV2	many	TRBD1	TRBJ1-1	CASNKDRGRWAFF	TGTGCCAGCAATAAGGACAGGGGGCGGTGGGCTTTCTTT
TRBV6-5	.	TRBD1	TRBJ1-2	CASSRVPGQGGYTF	TGTGCCAGCAGTCGAGTCCCCGGACAGGGAGGCTACACCTTC
TRBV5-4	.	.	TRBJ1-5	CASSWGGGQSNQPQHF	TGTGCCAGCAGCTGGGGGGGAGGACAAAGCAATCAGCCCCAGCATTTT
TRBV19	.	TRBD1	TRBJ1-5	CASTPKVFTSTGGSYSNQPQHF	TGTGCCAGTACCCCAAAGGTCTTCACGTCGACAGGGGGTTCATATAGCAATCAGCCCCAGCATTTT
TRBV7-9	.	TRBD2	TRBJ2-1	CASSPPLRRASGDNEQFF	TGTGCCAGCAGCCCCCCCCTTCGTCGGGCTAGCGGAGACAATGAGCAGTTCTTC
TRBV2	once	.	TRBJ2-7	CASSRGGSTYEQYF	TGTGCCAGCAGTCGCGGTGGTTCAACCTACGAGCAGTACTTC
TRBV6-6	.	TRBD2	TRBJ2-1	CASMNGGAVNEQFF	TGTGCCAGCATGAACGGGGGGGCAGTGAATGAGCAGTTCTTC
TRBV5-6	.	.	TRBJ2-2	CASSWGGGYDTGELFF	TGTGCCAGCAGCTGGGGTGGAGGGTACGACACCGGGGAGCTGTTTTTT
TRBV29-1	few	TRBD1	TRBJ1-2	CSVTPGQGAGASNYGYTF	TGCAGCGTCACCCCGGGACAGGGGGCGGGGGCCTCTAACTATGGCTACACCTTC
TRBV6-1	.	.	TRBJ1-1	CASSELTVNTEAFF	TGTGCCAGCAGTGAACTAACGGTGAACACTGAAGCTTTCTTT
TRBV2	.	TRBD1	TRBJ1-6	CASRTGEGLPPLHF	TGTGCCAGCAGGACAGGGGAGGGTTTGCCACCCCTCCACTTT
TRBV3-1/TRBV3-2	once	TRBD1	TRBJ1-3	CASSPTDRVAGNTIYF	TGTGCCAGCAGCCCTACCGACAGGGTAGCGGGAAACACCATATATTTT
TRBV9	.	.	TRBJ2-1	CASSVDPGYSTSYNEQFF	TGTGCCAGCAGCGTAGATCCCGGCTACAGCACCTCCTACAATGAGCAGTTCTTC
TRBV13	.	TRBD2	TRBJ2-3	CASSRGSGGSTDTQYF	TGTGCCAGCAGCCGGGGTTCGGGGGGAAGCACAGATACGCAGTATTTT
TRBV12-3/TRBV12-4	.	TRBD1	TRBJ1-2	CASTRDRDGYTF	TGTGCCAGCACCCGGGACAGGGATGGCTACACCTTC
TRBV5-4	.	.	TRBJ2-7	CASSNRATSLYEQYF	TGTGCCAGCAGCAACCGGGCCACTAGCCTCTACGAGCAGTACTTC
TRBV6-2/TRBV6-3	.	.	TRBJ1-5	CASSNGQIYNQPQHF	TGTGCCAGCAGCAACGGACAAATATACAATCAGCCCCAGCATTTT
TRBV28	.	.	TRBJ2-6	CASSPIRLPGANVLTF	TGTGCCAGCAGTCCCATAAGACTCCCCGGGGCCAACGTCCTGACTTTC
TRBV2	.	.	TRBJ1-5	CASTPGGPVHQPQHF	TGTGCCAGCACCCCAGGAGGACCGGTGCATCAGCCCCAGCATTTT
TRBV10-1	few	.	TRBJ1-1	CASSESQANTEAFF	TGCGCCAGCAGTGAGTCGCAGGCGAACACTGAAGCTTTCTTT
TRBV18	.	TRBD1	TRBJ1-4	CASSPSYDGTGEKLFF	TGTGCCAGCTCACCTTCCTACGACGGGACAGGTGAAAAACTGTTTTTT
TRBV5-1	.	TRBD1	TRBJ2-1	CASSLSGGLGNEQFF	TGCGCCAGCAGCTTGTCAGGGGGCTTGGGGAATGAGCAGTTCTTC
TRBV7-3	.	.	TRBJ2-4	CASSLGGGEGDQYF	TGTGCCAGCAGCTTAGGTGGTGGGGAAGGGGATCAGTACTTC
TRBV27	.	.	TRBJ2-5	CASSSGLRQTQYF	TGTGCCAGCAGTTCCGGACTGCGGCAGACCCAGTACTTC
TRBV10-3	.	.	TRBJ1-1	CAISESGPVGGTEAFF	TGTGCCATCAGTGAGTCGGGGCCCGTCGGGGGCACTGAAGCTTTCTTT
TRBV3-1/TRBV3-2	few	.	TRBJ2-1	CASSQEGIKQFF	TGTGCCAGCAGCCAAGAGGGCATAAAGCAGTTCTTC
TRBV6-6	few	TRBD2	TRBJ2-3	CASSPNGLAGSFTDTQYF	TGTGCCAGCAGTCCTAACGGACTAGCGGGTTCATTCACAGATACGCAGTATTTT
TRBV9	once	.	TRBJ2-1	CASSVEMGAGHEQFF	TGTGCCAGCAGCGTAGAAATGGGCGCGGGCCACGAGCAGTTCTTC
TRBV11-2	.	.	TRBJ2-3	CASSLAGLSTDTQYF	TGTGCCAGCAGCTTAGCAGGGCTGAGCACAGATACGCAGTATTTT
TRBV18	.	.	TRBJ2-2	CASSQFNTGELFF	TGTGCCAGCTCCCAGTTTAACACCGGGGAGCTGTTTTTT
TRBV10-2	.	.	TRBJ2-7	CASRGAGYEQYF	TGCGCCAGCAGGGGGGCAGGCTACGAGCAGTACTTC
TRBV11-2	.	TRBD2	TRBJ2-7	CASSRLAGGAYEQYF	TGTGCCAGCAGCCGACTAGCGGGGGGCGCCTACGAGCAGTACTTC
TRBV12-5	.	.	TRBJ2-3	CASGPSSDTQYF	TGTGCTAGTGGTCCTTCGTCGGATACGCAGTATTTT
TRBV4-2	.	TRBD2	TRBJ2-7	CASSQDGGLAGRSYEQYF	TGTGCCAGCAGCCAAGATGGGGGACTAGCGGGGCGCTCCTACGAGCAGTACTTC
TRBV19	.	.	TRBJ1-1	CASSRAAGGHTEAFF	TGTGCCAGTAGTAGAGCGGCGGGGGGACACACTGAAGCTTTCTTT
TRBV2	once	.	TRBJ1-3	CASRVDSSGNTIYF	TGTGCCAGCAGGGTCGACAGCTCTGGAAACACCATATATTTT
TRBV27	.	.	TRBJ1-6	CASSSRVQGQGNSPLHF	TGTGCCAGCAGTTCCCGCGTGCAGGGGCAGGGAAATTCACCCCTCCACTTT
TRBV5-1	.	.	TRBJ1-4	CASSVQTGATNEKLFF	TGCGCCAGCAGCGTACAGACAGGAGCAACTAATGAAAAACTGTTTTTT
TRBV10-3	.	.	TRBJ1-1	CAISESSGILNTEAFF	TGTGCCATCAGTGAGTCGTCCGGGATCTTGAACACTGAAGCTTTCTTT
TRBV20-1	.	.	TRBJ1-5	CSASSLNQPQHF	TGCAGTGCTAGTAGCCTCAATCAGCCCCAGCATTTT
TRBV12-5	few	.	TRBJ1-4	CASGLVLGHWEKLFF	TGTGCTAGTGGTTTGGTACTGGGACACTGGGAAAAACTGTTTTTT
TRBV29-1	.	.	TRBJ1-5	CSASGSGNQPQHF	TGCAGCGCCTCAGGGTCGGGCAATCAGCCCCAGCATTTT
TRBV7-9	once	TRBD1	TRBJ1-2	CASSLQGAGYGYTF	TGTGCCAGCAGCTTACAGGGGGCAGGCTATGGCTACACCTTC
TRBV6-2/TRBV6-3	once	TRBD2	TRBJ2-1	CASSYSMGGGIDEQFF	TGTGCCAGCAGTTACTCTATGGGCGGGGGGATCGATGAGCAGTTCTTC
TRBV6-5	.	TRBD1	TRBJ1-1	CASTHEVGQGREAFF	TGTGCCAGCACTCATGAGGTGGGACAGGGAAGAGAAGCTTTCTTT
TRBV7-9	.	TRBD1	TRBJ1-2	CASSPETGTYGYTF	TGTGCCAGCAGCCCAGAGACAGGGACCTATGGCTACACCTTC
TRBV19	.	TRBD1	TRBJ2-2	CASRPTPGQGTGELFF	TGTGCCAGTAGGCCAACTCCGGGACAGGGCACCGGGGAGCTGTTTTTT
TRBV6-1	.	.	TRBJ1-2	CASSDGRRGGSNYGYTF	TGTGCCAGCAGTGACGGACGGAGGGGAGGTTCTAACTATGGCTACACCTTC